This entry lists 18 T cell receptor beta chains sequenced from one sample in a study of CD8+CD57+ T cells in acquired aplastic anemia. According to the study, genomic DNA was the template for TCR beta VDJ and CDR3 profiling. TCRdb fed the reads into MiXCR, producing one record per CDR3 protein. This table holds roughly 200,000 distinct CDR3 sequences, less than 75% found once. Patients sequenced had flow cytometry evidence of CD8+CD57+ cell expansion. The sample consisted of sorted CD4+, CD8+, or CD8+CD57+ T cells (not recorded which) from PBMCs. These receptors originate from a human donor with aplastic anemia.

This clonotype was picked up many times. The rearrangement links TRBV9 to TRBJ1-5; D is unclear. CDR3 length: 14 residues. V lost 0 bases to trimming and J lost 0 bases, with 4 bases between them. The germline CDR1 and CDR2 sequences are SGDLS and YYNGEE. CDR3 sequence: CASSVGASNQPQHF. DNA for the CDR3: TGTGCCAGCAGCGTAGGAGCTAGCAATCAGCCCCAGCATTTT.

The DNA for the CDR3 is TGTGCCACCAGTGATTTCCCACCGGGACGGCCTTTGAATGAGCAGTTCTTC. Its protein is CATSDFPPGRPLNEQFF. The chain has TRBV24-1 and TRBJ2-1; D may match TRBD1 or TRBD2 (5 bases each). Germline V gene lookup returns CDR1 KGHDR and CDR2 SFDVKD. V shed 1 base and J shed 7 bases, with 19 bases lying between them. This CDR3 is 17 amino acids long.

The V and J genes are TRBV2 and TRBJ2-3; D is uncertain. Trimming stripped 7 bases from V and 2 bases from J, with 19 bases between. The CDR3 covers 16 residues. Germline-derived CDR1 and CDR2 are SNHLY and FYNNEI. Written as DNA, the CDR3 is TGTGCCAGCACTACAATCTATCTCACAGACACAGATACGCAGTATTTT. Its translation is CASTTIYLTDTDTQYF.

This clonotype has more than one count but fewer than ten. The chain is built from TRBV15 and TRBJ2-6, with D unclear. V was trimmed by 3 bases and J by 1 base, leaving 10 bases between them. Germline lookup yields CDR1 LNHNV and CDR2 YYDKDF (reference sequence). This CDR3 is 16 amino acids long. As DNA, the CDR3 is TGTGCCACCAGCAGCTACCAACGATCTGGGGCCAACGTCCTGACTTTC. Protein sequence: CATSSYQRSGANVLTF.

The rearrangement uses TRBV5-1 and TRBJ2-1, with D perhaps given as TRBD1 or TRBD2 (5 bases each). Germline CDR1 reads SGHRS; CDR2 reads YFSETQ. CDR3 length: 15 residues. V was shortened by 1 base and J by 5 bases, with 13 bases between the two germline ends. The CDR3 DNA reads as TGCGCCAGCAGCTTGCGGTCAGGGAGAGACAATGAGCAGTTCTTC. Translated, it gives CASSLRSGRDNEQFF.

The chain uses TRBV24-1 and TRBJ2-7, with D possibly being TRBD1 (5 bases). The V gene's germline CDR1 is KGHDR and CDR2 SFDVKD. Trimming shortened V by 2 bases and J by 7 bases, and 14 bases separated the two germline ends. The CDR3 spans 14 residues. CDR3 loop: CATSDSGLLDEQYF. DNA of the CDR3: TGTGCCACCAGTGATTCAGGGCTTTTGGATGAGCAGTACTTC.

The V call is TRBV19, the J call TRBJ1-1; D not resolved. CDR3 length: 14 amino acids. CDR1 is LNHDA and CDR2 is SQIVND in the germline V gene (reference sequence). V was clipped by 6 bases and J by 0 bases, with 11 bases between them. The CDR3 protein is CASRKDGVNTEAFF. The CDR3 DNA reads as TGTGCCAGTAGGAAGGACGGTGTGAACACTGAAGCTTTCTTT.

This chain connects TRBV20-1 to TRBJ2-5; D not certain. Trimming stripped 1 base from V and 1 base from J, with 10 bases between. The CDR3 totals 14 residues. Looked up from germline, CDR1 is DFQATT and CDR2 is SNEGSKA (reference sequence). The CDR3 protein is CSARVGITQETQYF. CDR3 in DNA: TGCAGTGCTAGAGTAGGGATCACCCAAGAGACCCAGTACTTC.

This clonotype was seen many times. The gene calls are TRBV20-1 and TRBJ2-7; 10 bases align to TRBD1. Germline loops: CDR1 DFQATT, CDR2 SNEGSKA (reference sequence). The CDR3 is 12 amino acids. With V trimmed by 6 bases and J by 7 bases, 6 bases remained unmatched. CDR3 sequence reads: CSAEDRGREQYF. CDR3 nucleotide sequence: TGCAGTGCAGAAGACAGGGGGCGGGAGCAGTACTTC.

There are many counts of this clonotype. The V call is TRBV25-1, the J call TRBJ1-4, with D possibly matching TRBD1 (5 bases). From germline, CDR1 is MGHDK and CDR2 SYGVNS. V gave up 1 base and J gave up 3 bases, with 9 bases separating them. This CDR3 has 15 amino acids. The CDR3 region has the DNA TGTGCCAGCAGTGAATCGGGGGAGCCTAATGAAAAACTGTTTTTT. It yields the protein CASSESGEPNEKLFF. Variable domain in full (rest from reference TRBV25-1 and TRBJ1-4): EADIYQTPRYLVIGTGKKITLECSQTMGHDKMYWYQQDPGMELHLIHYSYGVNSTEKGDLSSESTVSRIRTEHFPLTLESARPSHTSQYLCASSESGEPNEKLFFGSGTQLSVL.

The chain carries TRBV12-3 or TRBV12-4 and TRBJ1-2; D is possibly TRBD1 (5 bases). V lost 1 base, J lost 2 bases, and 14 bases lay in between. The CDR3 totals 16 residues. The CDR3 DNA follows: TGTGCCAGCAGTTTAGATGGGGGAGTACTCAACTATGGCTACACCTTC. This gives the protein CASSLDGGVLNYGYTF.

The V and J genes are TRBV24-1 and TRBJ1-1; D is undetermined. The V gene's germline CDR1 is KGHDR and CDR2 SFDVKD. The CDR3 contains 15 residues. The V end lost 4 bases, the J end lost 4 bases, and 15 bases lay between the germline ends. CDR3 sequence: CATSDPRDYPTEAFF. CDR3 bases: TGTGCCACCAGTGACCCCCGCGACTATCCCACTGAAGCTTTCTTT.

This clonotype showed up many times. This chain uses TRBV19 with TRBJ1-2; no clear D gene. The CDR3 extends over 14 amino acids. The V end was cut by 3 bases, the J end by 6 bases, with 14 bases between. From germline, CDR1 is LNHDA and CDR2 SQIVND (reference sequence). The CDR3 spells CASSIWASIDGYTF. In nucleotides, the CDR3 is TGTGCCAGTAGTATTTGGGCGTCAATCGATGGCTACACCTTC.

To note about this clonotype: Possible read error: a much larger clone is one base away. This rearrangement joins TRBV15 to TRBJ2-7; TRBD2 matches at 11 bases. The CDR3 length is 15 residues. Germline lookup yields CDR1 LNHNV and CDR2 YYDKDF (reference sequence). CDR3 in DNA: TGTGTCACCAGCAGAGTGACTAGCGGGGACTACGAGCAGTACTTC. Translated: CVTSRVTSGDYEQYF.

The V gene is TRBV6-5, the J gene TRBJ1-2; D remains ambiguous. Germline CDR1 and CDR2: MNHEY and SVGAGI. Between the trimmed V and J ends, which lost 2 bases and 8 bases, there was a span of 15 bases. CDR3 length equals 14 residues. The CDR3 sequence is CASSYTGLGKGYTF. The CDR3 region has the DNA TGTGCCAGCAGTTACACTGGACTGGGGAAGGGCTACACCTTC.

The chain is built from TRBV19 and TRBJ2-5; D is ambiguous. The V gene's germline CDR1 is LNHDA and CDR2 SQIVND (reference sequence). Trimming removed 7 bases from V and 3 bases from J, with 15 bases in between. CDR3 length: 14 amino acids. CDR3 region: CASTATLGEETQYF. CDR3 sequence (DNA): TGTGCCAGTACCGCGACCCTCGGAGAAGAGACCCAGTACTTC.

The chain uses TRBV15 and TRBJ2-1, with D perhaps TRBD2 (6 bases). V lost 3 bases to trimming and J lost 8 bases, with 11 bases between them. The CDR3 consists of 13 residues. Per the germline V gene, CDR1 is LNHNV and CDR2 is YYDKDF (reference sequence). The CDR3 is CATSSWGVDEQFF. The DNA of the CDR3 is TGTGCCACCAGCAGCTGGGGGGTCGATGAGCAGTTCTTC.

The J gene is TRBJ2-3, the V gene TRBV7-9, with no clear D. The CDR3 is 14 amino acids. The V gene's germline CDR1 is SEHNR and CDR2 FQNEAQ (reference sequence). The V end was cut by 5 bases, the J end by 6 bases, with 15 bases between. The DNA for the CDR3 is TGTGCCAGCAGCAAATACCCCCTCGAGGATACGCAGTATTTT. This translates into CASSKYPLEDTQYF.